The 20 T cell receptor beta chains below all came from one sample that was sequenced in a study of cytomegalovirus exposure and HLA in healthy donors. Researchers ran the PCR with 60 Vbeta and 13 Jbeta primers. Method: immunoSEQ multiplex PCR; TCRdb's copy keeps in-frame clones and lacks some. Here the sample spans fewer than 200,000 clones, approximately 75% being singletons. The sequenced sample was PBMCs. These receptors were collected from a girl between 10 and 17 years old in good health and CMV-seronegative.

The chain combines TRBV12-5 with TRBJ2-1; 9 nucleotides agree with TRBD1. The CDR3 spans 15 residues. Unmatched junction bases numbered 4, after V lost 1 base and J lost 6 bases. The germline gives CDR1 LGHNT, CDR2 FRNRAP. As DNA, the CDR3 is TGTGCTAGTGGTTTGGGAACGACAGGGGGCAATGAGCAGTTCTTC. This gives the protein CASGLGTTGGNEQFF.

The chain is built from TRBV5-6 and TRBJ1-6, with D hard to call. The CDR3 contains 14 residues. Germline V gene data show CDR1 as SGHDT and CDR2 as YYEEEE. V was clipped by 0 bases and J by 8 bases, with 9 bases between them. The CDR3 reads CASSLVTVDSPLHF. The DNA for the CDR3 is TGTGCCAGCAGCTTGGTTACGGTAGATTCACCCCTCCACTTT.

The gene calls are TRBV10-3 and TRBJ1-1; D remains unclear. V was trimmed by 4 bases and J by 6 bases, leaving 9 bases between them. Per germline, CDR1 ENHRY and CDR2 SYGVKD. The CDR3 consists of 12 residues. CDR3 nucleotide sequence: TGTGCCATCAGTGGAACTAGGCCTGAAGCTTTCTTT. Translation: CAISGTRPEAFF.

V gene TRBV6-1 combines with J gene TRBJ1-1; possibly TRBD1 for D (6 bases). The CDR3 runs to 15 residues. The germline V gene has CDR1 MNHNS and CDR2 SASEGT. V lost 7 bases and J lost 0, with 15 bases in between. CDR3 protein: CASTVEGHMNTEAFF. In nucleotides, the CDR3 is TGTGCCAGCACCGTCGAGGGACACATGAACACTGAAGCTTTCTTT.

The CDR3 reads CASSIDGGSGVVDTEAFF. The DNA for the CDR3 is TGTGCCAGTAGTATAGATGGGGGTTCAGGGGTCGTGGACACTGAAGCTTTCTTT. V usage is TRBV19 and J usage is TRBJ1-1; a weak D match, TRBD1 (6 bases). CDR3 length: 18 residues. The germline V gene encodes CDR1 LNHDA and CDR2 SQIVND (reference sequence). Trimming pared 0 bases from V and 3 bases from J, leaving 20 bases between. Based on the CDR3 plus reference TRBV19 and TRBJ1-1, the full variable domain is DGGITQSPKYLFRKEGQNVTLSCEQNLNHDAMYWYRQDPGQGLRLIYYSQIVNDFQKGDIAEGYSVSREKKESFPLTVTSAQKNPTAFYLCASSIDGGSGVVDTEAFFGQGTRLTVV.

This chain links TRBV5-1 with TRBJ2-6, with D perhaps matching TRBD1 (7 bases). The V gene lost 3 bases and the J gene lost 1 base, with 20 bases spanning the gap. The CDR3 runs 19 residues. Germline CDR1 reads SGHRS; CDR2 reads YFSETQ. The CDR3 is CASSSGLGQELSGANVLTF. CDR3 nucleotide sequence: TGCGCCAGCAGCTCGGGACTCGGACAGGAGCTATCTGGGGCCAACGTCCTGACTTTC.

This clone occurred a few times. V is TRBV6-5 and J is TRBJ1-5, with unresolved D. The CDR3 has 13 residues. Germline CDR1 is MNHEY and CDR2 is SVGAGI. V was clipped by 5 bases and J by 1 base, with 6 bases between them. CDR3 coding DNA: TGTGCCAGCAGTCTCCAGAGCAATCAGCCCCAGCATTTT. Protein product: CASSLQSNQPQHF.

The chain couples TRBV9 to TRBJ1-4, with D perhaps TRBD1 (6 bases). The CDR3 contains 12 residues. The V end lost 3 bases, the J end lost 10 bases, and 10 bases lay between the germline ends. CDR1 is SGDLS, CDR2 YYNGEE, per germline. The CDR3 nucleotides read TGTGCCAGCAGCGGTCGAGGGGGAAAACTGTTTTTT. Its protein product is CASSGRGGKLFF.

This clone came up once. This chain joins TRBV5-1 and TRBJ2-5; maybe TRBD2 (6 bases). The CDR3 length is 14 residues. Germline CDR1 reads SGHRS; CDR2 reads YFSETQ. The V end lost 0 bases, the J end lost 4 bases, and 10 bases lay between the germline ends. The CDR3 DNA is TGCGCCAGCAGCTTGGAGGGAGGCGTAGAGACCCAGTACTTC. Amino acid sequence: CASSLEGGVETQYF.

The V gene is TRBV4-1, the J gene TRBJ1-3; D may be TRBD1 (5 bases). The CDR3 spans 15 residues. The ends were cut back, 0 bases at V and 2 bases at J, with 8 bases in the middle. Germline loops: CDR1 MGHRA, CDR2 YSYEKL. CDR3 amino acids: CASSQDGGTGNTIYF. The CDR3, as DNA: TGCGCCAGCAGCCAAGATGGGGGGACTGGAAACACCATATATTTT.

This clone was detected a few times. The rearrangement joins TRBV29-1 to TRBJ2-7; tentative D call: TRBD1 (6 bases). CDR3 size: 13 residues. V lost 8 bases and J lost 2, with 16 bases in between. From germline, CDR1 is SQVTM and CDR2 ANQGSEA. The CDR3 loop reads CSPPRDTPYEQYF. The CDR3 DNA is TGCAGCCCTCCCCGGGACACCCCCTACGAGCAGTACTTC.

This clone came up a few times. The chain uses TRBV7-9 and TRBJ1-5; no clear D gene. The germline gives CDR1 SEHNR, CDR2 FQNEAQ (reference sequence). This CDR3 region has 12 residues. V lost 4 bases, J lost 4 bases, and 5 bases lay in between. The CDR3 DNA reads as TGTGCCAGCAGCTCCACAAATCAGCCCCAGCATTTT. This gives the protein CASSSTNQPQHF.

V is TRBV7-8 and J is TRBJ2-7; TRBD1 might be the D (6 bases). In germline, CDR1 is SGHVS, CDR2 FQNEAQ. V lost 4 bases to trimming and J lost 1 base, with 11 bases between them. This CDR3 is 14 amino acids long. CDR3 residues: CASSYRDPSYEQYF. CDR3 nucleotides: TGTGCCAGCAGCTACAGGGACCCGTCCTACGAGCAGTACTTC.

This clone was observed a handful of times. The V call is TRBV19, the J call TRBJ1-5; a possible D gene is TRBD1 (5 bases). The CDR3 contains 13 residues. V shed 6 bases and J shed 5 bases, with 11 bases lying between them. Per the germline V gene, CDR1 is LNHDA and CDR2 is SQIVND (reference sequence). CDR3 DNA: TGTGCCAGTAGAGACGACAGAGATCAGCCCCAGCATTTT. Encoded protein: CASRDDRDQPQHF.

The CDR3 bases are TGTGCCAGCAGCCCTGGACAGGGGCCTGGCTATGGCTACACCTTC. Encoded protein: CASSPGQGPGYGYTF. The J gene is TRBJ1-2, the V gene TRBV6-4; the match to TRBD1 covers 9 bases. Germline trimming cut 6 bases from V and 4 bases from J; bases unmatched to any gene: 9. Germline CDR1 and CDR2: MRHNA and SNTAGT. The CDR3 runs to 15 residues.

As to this clone: The limits of the CDR3 on the DNA are not certain, so only TCRdb's listed CDR3 is given. V gene TRBV29-1 combines with J gene TRBJ2-5; no DNA check was done on the table's D call, TRBD1. Germline V gene sequence: CDR1 SQVTM, CDR2 ANQGSEA. Including both end residues, the CDR3 is 12 amino acids long. The CDR3 spells CSVAEGTETQHF.

The rearrangement uses TRBV7-8 and TRBJ2-3; no reliable D call. Trimming removed 1 base at V and 5 bases at J, with 13 bases between. From germline, CDR1 is SGHVS and CDR2 FQNEAQ. The CDR3 is 15 residues long. CDR3 sequence reads: CASSLGHESGDTQYF. The CDR3 DNA reads TGTGCCAGCAGCTTAGGCCACGAATCGGGAGATACGCAGTATTTT.

This chain uses TRBV6-5 with TRBJ2-6, with TRBD1 matching 8 bases. Germline lookup yields CDR1 MNHEY and CDR2 SVGAGI. The CDR3 contains 13 residues. V was clipped by 9 bases and J by 3 bases; unmatched bases: 1. Here the CDR3 DNA reads TGTGCCAGTGGACAGGGTGGGGCCAACGTCCTGACTTTC. This sequence encodes CASGQGGANVLTF.

The count of this clone is one. The chain recombines TRBV28 with TRBJ1-2; D uncertain. Trimming left V 3 bases short and J 8 bases short, with 13 bases between. Per the germline V gene, CDR1 is MDHEN and CDR2 is SYDVKM. The length of the CDR3 is 13 residues. The CDR3 loop reads CASSFVLVGGYTF. Here the CDR3 DNA reads TGTGCCAGCAGTTTCGTCTTGGTCGGGGGCTACACCTTC.

The chain joins TRBV5-8 to TRBJ1-5; the match to TRBD1 covers 7 bases. J lost 7 bases, V lost 4 bases, and 11 bases had no gene match. Germline CDR1 is SGHTS and CDR2 is YDEGEE. This CDR3 contains 15 residues. CDR3 nucleotide sequence: TGTGCCAGCAGCGGAGGACAGGCCTCGGGGCAGCCCCAGCATTTT. This encodes CASSGGQASGQPQHF.